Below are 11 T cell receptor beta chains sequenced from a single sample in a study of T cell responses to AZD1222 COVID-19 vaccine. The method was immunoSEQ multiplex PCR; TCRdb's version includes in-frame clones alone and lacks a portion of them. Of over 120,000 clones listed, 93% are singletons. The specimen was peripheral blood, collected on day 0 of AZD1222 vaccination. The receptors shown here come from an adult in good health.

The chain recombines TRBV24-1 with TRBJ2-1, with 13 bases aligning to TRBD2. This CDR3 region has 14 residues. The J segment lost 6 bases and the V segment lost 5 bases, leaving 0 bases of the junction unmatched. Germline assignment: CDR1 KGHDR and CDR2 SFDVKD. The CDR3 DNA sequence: TGTGCCACCAGTGGGACTAGCGGGAGCAATGAGCAGTTCTTC. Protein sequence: CATSGTSGSNEQFF.

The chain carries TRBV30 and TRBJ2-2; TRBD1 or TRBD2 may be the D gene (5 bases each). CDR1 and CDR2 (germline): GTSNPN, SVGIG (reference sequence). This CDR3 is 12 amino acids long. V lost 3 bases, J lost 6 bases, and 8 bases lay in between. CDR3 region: CAWRGVAGELFF. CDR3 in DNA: TGTGCCTGGAGGGGGGTAGCCGGGGAGCTGTTTTTT.

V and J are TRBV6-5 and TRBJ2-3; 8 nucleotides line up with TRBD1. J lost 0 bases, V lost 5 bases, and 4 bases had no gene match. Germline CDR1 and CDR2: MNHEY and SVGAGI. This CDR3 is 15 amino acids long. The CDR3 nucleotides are TGTGCCAGCAGTCAACAGGGGGGCAGCACAGATACGCAGTATTTT. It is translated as CASSQQGGSTDTQYF.

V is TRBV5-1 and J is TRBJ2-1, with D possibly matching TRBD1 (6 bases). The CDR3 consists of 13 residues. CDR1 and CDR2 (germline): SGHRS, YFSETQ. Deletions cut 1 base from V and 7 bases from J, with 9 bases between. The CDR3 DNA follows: TGCGCCAGCAGCTTGCAGGGGTATAATGAGCAGTTCTTC. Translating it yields CASSLQGYNEQFF.

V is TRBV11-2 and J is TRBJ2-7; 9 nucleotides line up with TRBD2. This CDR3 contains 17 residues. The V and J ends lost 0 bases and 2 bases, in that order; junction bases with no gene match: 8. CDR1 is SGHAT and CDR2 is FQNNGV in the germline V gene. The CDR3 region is CASSLDRVAGVTYEQYF. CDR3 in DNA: TGTGCCAGCAGCTTAGATCGGGTAGCGGGAGTAACCTACGAGCAGTACTTC.

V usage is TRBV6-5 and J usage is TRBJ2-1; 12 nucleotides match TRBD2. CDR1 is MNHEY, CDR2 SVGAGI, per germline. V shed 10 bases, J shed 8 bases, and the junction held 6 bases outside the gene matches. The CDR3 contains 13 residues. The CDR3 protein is CATRASGRDEQFF. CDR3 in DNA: TGTGCCACGCGGGCTAGCGGGAGGGATGAGCAGTTCTTC.

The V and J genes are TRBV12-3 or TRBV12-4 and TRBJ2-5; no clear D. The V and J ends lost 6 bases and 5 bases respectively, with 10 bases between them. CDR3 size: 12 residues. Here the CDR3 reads CASSPFLETQYF. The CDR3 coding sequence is TGTGCCAGCAGCCCATTTTTGGAGACCCAGTACTTC.

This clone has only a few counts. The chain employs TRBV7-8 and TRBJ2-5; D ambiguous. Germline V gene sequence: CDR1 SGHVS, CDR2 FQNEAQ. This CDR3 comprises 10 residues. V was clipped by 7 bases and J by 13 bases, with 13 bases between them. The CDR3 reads CASTAVQRYF. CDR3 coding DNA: TGTGCCAGCACCGCGGTCCAAAGGTACTTC.

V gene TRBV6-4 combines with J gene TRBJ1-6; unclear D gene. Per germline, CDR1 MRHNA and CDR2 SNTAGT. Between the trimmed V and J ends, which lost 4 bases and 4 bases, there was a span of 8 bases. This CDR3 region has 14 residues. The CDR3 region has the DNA TGTGCCAGCAGTGTTACACCATATAATTCACCCCTCCACTTT. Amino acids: CASSVTPYNSPLHF.

The CDR3 DNA follows: TGTGCCAGCTCACCACAGGGCAGGACCTATGGCTACACCTTC. Its protein is CASSPQGRTYGYTF. This chain connects TRBV18 to TRBJ1-2; D ambiguous. The CDR3 covers 14 residues. Germline lookup yields CDR1 KGHSH and CDR2 LQKENI. V shed 1 base and J shed 4 bases, with 10 bases lying between them.

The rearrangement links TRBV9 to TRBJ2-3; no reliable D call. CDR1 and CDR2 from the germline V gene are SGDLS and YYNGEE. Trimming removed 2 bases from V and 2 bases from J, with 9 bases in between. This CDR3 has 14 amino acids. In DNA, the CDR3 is TGTGCCAGCAGCGTCCGGACCTTCACAGATACGCAGTATTTT. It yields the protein CASSVRTFTDTQYF.